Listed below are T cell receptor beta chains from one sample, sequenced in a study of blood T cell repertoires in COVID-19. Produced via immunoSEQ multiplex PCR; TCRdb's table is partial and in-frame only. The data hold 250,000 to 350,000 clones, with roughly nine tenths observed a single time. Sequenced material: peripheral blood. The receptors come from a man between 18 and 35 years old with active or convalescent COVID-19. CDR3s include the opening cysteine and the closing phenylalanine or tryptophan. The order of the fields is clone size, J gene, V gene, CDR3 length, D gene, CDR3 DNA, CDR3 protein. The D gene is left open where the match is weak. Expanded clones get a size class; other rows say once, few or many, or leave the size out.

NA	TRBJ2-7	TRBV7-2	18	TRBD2	TGTGCCAGCAGCCCTCCCAACGGACTAGCGGGGGAAGCCTACGAGCAGTACTTC	CASSPPNGLAGEAYEQYF
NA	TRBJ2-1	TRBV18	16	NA	TGTGCCAGCTCACGTAACCCCTCGAAAACTCACAATGAGCAGTTCTTC	CASSRNPSKTHNEQFF
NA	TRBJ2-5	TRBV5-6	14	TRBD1	TGTGCCAGCAGCTTGACAGGGGCCGCAGAGACCCAGTACTTC	CASSLTGAAETQYF
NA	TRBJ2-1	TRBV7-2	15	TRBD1	TGTGCCAGCAGCCCCCGGGACAGGGTTCTCAATGAGCAGTTCTTC	CASSPRDRVLNEQFF
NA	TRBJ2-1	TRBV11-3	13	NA	TGTGCCAGCAGCTTGCACCAGGGCTATGAGCAGTTCTTC	CASSLHQGYEQFF
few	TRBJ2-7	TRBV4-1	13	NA	TGCGCCAGCAGCCCACCCGGAGACTACGAGCAGTACTTC	CASSPPGDYEQYF
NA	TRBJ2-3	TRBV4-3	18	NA	TGCGCCAGCAGCCAAGAGATTATCGCGCGGCTCAGCACAGATACGCAGTATTTT	CASSQEIIARLSTDTQYF
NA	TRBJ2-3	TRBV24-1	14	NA	TGTGCCACCAGTGAAGGAGGAATGCAAGATACGCAGTATTTT	CATSEGGMQDTQYF
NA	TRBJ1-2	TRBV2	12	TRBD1	TGTGCCACCCAGGGGGCGGTCTATGGCTACACCTTC	CATQGAVYGYTF
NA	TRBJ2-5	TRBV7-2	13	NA	TGTGCCAGCAGCTCGGGACTGCTGTTGTCCCAGTACTTC	CASSSGLLLSQYF
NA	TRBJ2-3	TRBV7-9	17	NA	TGTGCCAGCAGAACAGGGCTGCGGAGGCCTAGCACAGATACGCAGTATTTT	CASRTGLRRPSTDTQYF
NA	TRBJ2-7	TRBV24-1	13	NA	TGTGCCACCAGTGATTCCGAGCGGGTCGAGCAGTACTTC	CATSDSERVEQYF
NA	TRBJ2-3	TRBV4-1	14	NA	TGCGCCAGCAGCCAAGATCCCCTGTCTGATACGCAGTATTTT	CASSQDPLSDTQYF
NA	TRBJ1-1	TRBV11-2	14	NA	TGTGCCAGCAGCTTAGATGACTGGGACACTGAAGCTTTCTTT	CASSLDDWDTEAFF
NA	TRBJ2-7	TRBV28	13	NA	TGTGCCAGCAGTCTACAGGGTGGGAGCGAGCAGTACTTC	CASSLQGGSEQYF
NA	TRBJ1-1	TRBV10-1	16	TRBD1	TGCGCCAGCAGTCCGGGACAGGGGGCCTTCCGGGCTGAAGCTTTCTTT	CASSPGQGAFRAEAFF
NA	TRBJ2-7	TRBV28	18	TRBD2	TGTGCCAGCAGCCTCAGAGGGGGACTAGCGGGAGGGCCGTACGAGCAGTACTTC	CASSLRGGLAGGPYEQYF
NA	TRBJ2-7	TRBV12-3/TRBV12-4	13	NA	TGTGCCAGCAGTCCCAGGACTTTTGGTGAGCAGTACTTC	CASSPRTFGEQYF
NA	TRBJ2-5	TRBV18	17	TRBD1	TGTGCCAGCTCACCACTCCCGGGACAGGGGCGAGCAGAGACCCAGTACTTC	CASSPLPGQGRAETQYF
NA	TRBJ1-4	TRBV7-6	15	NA	TGTGCCAGCAGCTTAGGTACAGGAACTAATGAAAAACTGTTTTTT	CASSLGTGTNEKLFF
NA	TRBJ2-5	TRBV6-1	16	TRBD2	TGTGCCAGCAGTGAGGGCGGGGGGAAAGTCAGAGAGACCCAGTACTTC	CASSEGGGKVRETQYF
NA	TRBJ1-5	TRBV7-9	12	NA	TGTGCCAGCAGCCGGGAGCACCAGCCCCAGCATTTT	CASSREHQPQHF
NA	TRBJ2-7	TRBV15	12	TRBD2	TGTGCCCCCACTACTAGCGGGAGAGCGCAGTACTTC	CAPTTSGRAQYF
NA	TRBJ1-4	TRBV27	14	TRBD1	TGTGCCAGCAGTTTGGGACAGGGGGCAGAAAAACTGTTTTTT	CASSLGQGAEKLFF
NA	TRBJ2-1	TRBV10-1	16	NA	TGCGCCAGCAGTGAGGTTGCCGCGCCTCTCGGGAATGAGCAGTTCTTC	CASSEVAAPLGNEQFF